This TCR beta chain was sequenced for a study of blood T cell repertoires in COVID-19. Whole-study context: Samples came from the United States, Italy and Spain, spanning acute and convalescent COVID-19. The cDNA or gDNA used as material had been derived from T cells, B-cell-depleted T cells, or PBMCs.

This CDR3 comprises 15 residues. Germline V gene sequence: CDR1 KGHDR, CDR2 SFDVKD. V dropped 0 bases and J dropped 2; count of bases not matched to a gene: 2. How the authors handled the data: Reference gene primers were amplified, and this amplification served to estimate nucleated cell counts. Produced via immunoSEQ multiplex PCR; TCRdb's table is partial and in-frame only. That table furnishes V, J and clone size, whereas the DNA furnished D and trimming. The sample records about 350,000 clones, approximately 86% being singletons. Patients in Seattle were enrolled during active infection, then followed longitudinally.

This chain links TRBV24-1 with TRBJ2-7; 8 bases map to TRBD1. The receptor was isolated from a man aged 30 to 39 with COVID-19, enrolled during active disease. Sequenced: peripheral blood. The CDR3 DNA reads TGTGCCACCAGTGATTTGCTGGACAGGGCCTACGAGCAGTACTTC. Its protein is CATSDLLDRAYEQYF.